This T cell receptor beta chain derives from a study of T cells of healthy individuals. From the 5' RACE reads, TCRdb called clonotypes with MiXCR, one entry per CDR3 protein. The repertoire has 95,000 to 100,000 distinct CDR3 sequences, around 17% of them found once; the top ten carry 6.2%. There are many counts of this clonotype. This TCR derives from a human donor in good health.

Written as DNA, the CDR3 is TGCGCCAGCAGCCAATCAAGCGTTCGGGGACCTCAGCCCCAGCATTTT. It codes for CASSQSSVRGPQPQHF. This chain connects TRBV4-1 to TRBJ1-5, with D tentatively TRBD1 (5 bases). The germline CDR1 and CDR2 sequences are MGHRA and YSYEKL. The V end lost 2 bases, the J end lost 6 bases, and 17 bases lay between the germline ends. The CDR3 is made up of 16 amino acids.